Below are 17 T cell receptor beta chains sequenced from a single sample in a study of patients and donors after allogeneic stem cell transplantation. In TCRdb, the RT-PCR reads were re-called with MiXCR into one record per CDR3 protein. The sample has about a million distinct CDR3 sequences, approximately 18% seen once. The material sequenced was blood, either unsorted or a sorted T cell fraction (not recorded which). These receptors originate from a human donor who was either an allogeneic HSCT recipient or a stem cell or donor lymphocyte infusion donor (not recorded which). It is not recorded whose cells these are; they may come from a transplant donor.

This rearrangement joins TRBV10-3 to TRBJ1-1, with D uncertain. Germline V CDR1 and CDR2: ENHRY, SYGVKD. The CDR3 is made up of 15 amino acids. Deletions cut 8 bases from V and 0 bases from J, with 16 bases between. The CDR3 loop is CAIREVGRMNTEAFF. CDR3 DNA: TGTGCCATCCGCGAGGTGGGGAGGATGAACACTGAAGCTTTCTTT.

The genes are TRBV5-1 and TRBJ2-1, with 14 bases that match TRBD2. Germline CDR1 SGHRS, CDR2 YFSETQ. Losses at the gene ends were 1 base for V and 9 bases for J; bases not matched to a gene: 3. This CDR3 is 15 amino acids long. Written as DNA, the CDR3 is TGCGCCAGCAGCTTGAGACTAGCGGGAGGGAGTGAGCAGTTCTTC. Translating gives CASSLRLAGGSEQFF.

CDR3 residues: CASSQDRRTSNEQFF. The CDR3 DNA is TGCGCCAGCAGCCAAGATCGTAGGACTAGCAATGAGCAGTTCTTC. The rearrangement links TRBV4-3 to TRBJ2-1; TRBD2 aligns across 7 bases. This CDR3 comprises 15 residues. CDR1 LGHNA and CDR2 YSLEER come from the germline V gene. V was clipped by 0 bases and J by 6 bases; unmatched bases: 5.

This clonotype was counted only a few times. The CDR3 protein is CASSKRKATGGSNQPQHF. The CDR3 DNA reads as TGTGCCAGCAGCAAAAGGAAGGCTACAGGTGGGAGCAATCAGCCCCAGCATTTT. This chain connects TRBV21-1 to TRBJ1-5; the D segment call TRBD1 is taken from the table without a DNA check. TRBV21-1 represents a pseudogene. The CDR3 spans 18 residues.

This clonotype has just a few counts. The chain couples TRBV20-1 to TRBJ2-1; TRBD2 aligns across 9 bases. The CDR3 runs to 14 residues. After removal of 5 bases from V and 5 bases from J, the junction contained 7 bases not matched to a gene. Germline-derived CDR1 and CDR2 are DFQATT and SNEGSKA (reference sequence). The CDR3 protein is CSALSGRWDNEQFF. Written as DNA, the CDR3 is TGCAGTGCTCTTAGCGGGAGATGGGACAATGAGCAGTTCTTC.

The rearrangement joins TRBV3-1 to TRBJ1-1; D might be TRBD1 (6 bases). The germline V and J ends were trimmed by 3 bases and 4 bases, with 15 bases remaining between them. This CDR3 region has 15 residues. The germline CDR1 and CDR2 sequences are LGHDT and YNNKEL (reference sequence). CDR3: CASSHPYGGRTEAFF. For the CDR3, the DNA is TGTGCCAGCAGCCACCCGTATGGGGGGCGCACTGAAGCTTTCTTT.

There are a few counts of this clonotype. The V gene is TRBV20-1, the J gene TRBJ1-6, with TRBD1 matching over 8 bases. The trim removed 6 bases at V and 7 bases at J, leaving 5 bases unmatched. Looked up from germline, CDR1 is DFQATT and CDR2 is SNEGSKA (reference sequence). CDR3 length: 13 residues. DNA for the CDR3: TGCAGTGCCTCGGACAGGGTGAATTCACCCCTCCACTTT. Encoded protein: CSASDRVNSPLHF.

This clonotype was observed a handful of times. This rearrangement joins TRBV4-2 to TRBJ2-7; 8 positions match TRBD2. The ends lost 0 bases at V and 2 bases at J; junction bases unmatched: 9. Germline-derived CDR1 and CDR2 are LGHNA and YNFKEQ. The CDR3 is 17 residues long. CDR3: CASSQDSGTSRAYEQYF. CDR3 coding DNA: TGTGCCAGCAGCCAAGATAGCGGGACCTCTCGCGCCTACGAGCAGTACTTC.

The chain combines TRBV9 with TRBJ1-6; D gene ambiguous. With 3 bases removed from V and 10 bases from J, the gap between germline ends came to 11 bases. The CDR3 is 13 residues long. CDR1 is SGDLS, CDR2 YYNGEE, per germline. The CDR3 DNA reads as TGTGCCAGCAGCGGGGGAGGAGAGTCACCCCTCCACTTT. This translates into CASSGGGESPLHF.

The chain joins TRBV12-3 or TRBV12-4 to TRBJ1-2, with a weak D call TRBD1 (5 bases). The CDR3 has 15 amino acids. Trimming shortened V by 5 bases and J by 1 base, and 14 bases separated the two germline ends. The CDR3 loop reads CASSTRETDNYGYTF. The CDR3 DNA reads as TGTGCCAGCAGTACCAGGGAGACAGATAACTATGGCTACACCTTC.

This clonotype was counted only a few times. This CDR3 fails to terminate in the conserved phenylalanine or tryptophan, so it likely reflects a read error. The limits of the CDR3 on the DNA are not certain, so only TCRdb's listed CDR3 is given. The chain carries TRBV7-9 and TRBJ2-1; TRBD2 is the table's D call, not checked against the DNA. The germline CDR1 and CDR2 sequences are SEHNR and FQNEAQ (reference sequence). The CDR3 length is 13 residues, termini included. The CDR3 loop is CASSLGTSGTPGL.

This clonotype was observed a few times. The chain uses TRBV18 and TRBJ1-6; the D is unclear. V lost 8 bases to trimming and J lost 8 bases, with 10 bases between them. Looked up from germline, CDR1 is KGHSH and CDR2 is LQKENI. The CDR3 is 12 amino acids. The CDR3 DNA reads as TGTGCCAGCGCGGGTGGGGATTCACCCCTCCACTTT. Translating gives CASAGGDSPLHF.

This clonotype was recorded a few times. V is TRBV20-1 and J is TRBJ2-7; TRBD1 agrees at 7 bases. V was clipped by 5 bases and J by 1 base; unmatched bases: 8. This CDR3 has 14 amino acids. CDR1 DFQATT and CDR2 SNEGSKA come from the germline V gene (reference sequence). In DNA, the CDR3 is TGCAGTGCTCTTATCCGGGACAGATCCTACGAGCAGTACTTC. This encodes CSALIRDRSYEQYF.

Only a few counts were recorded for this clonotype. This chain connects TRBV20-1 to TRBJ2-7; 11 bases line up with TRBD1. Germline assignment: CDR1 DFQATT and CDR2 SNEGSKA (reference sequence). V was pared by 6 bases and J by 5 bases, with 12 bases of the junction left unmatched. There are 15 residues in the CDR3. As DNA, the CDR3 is TGCAGTGCCAGGACAGGGGGCCGCCGCGTCCACGAGCAGTACTTC. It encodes CSARTGGRRVHEQYF.

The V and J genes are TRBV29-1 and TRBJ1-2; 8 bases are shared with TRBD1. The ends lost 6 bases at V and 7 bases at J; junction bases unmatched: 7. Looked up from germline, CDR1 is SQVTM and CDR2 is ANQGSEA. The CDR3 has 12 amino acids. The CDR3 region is CSVGTGRPGYTF. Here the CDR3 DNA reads TGCAGCGTGGGGACAGGCAGGCCTGGCTACACCTTC.

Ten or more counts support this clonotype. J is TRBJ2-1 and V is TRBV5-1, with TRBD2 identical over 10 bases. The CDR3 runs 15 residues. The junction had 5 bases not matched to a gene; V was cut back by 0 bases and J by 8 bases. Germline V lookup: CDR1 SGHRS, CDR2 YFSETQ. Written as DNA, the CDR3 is TGCGCCAGCAGCTTGGAGGCTAGCGGGGGTCATGAGCAGTTCTTC. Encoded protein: CASSLEASGGHEQFF.

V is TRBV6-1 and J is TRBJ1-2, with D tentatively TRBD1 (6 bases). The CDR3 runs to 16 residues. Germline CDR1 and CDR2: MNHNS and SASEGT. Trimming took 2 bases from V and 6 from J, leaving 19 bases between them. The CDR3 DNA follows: TGTGCCAGCAGTGAAAGGTGGGACATGTCGGGGGATGGCTACACCTTC. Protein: CASSERWDMSGDGYTF.